The 27 T cell receptor beta chains listed next were all sequenced from one sample in a study of OX40 agonist ivuxolimab in advanced cancers. Here immunoSEQ multiplex PCR was the method, and the copy in TCRdb shows in-frame clones only, minus some. The repertoire holds around 19,000 clones, with approximately 81% as singletons. The source material was CD4+ or CD8+ T cells sorted from blood, sampled in a trial of the OX40 agonist ivuxolimab. Receptor source: an adult with an advanced solid tumor such as melanoma, head and neck, liver or kidney cancer.

This clone was seen more than once but under ten times. The chain employs TRBV28 and TRBJ1-4; the D gene is possibly TRBD1 (5 bases). Germline CDR1 is MDHEN and CDR2 is SYDVKM. The CDR3 has 13 amino acids. V was pared by 3 bases and J by 10 bases, with 12 bases between. The CDR3: CASSFQSGRKLFF. The CDR3 DNA is TGTGCCAGCAGTTTTCAATCAGGGCGAAAACTGTTTTTT.

This clone was counted between two and nine times. The chain joins TRBV29-1 to TRBJ1-1, with D perhaps TRBD1 (6 bases). Per the germline V gene, CDR1 is SQVTM and CDR2 is ANQGSEA. The CDR3 spans 14 residues. The CDR3 loop is CSTRSGTTTTEAFF. In DNA, the CDR3 is TGCAGTACACGTTCCGGGACAACGACCACTGAAGCTTTCTTT.

The chain joins TRBV11-3 to TRBJ2-7; TRBD2 matches 7 bases. Trimming removed 4 bases from V and 3 bases from J; junction bases left unmatched: 6. This CDR3 is built from 14 residues. The germline V gene has CDR1 SGHNT and CDR2 YENEEA. CDR3 coding DNA: TGTGCCAGCAGCTCCGGGAGGTTCGACTACGAGCAGTACTTC. Its translation is CASSSGRFDYEQYF.

This clone has just one count. The chain combines TRBV19 with TRBJ2-7; 9 bases fit TRBD1. J was trimmed by 3 bases and V by 5 bases; bases with no gene match: 2. The CDR3 extends over 13 amino acids. CDR1 is LNHDA, CDR2 SQIVND, per germline (reference sequence). CDR3: CASSGGQGYEQYF. CDR3 DNA: TGTGCCAGTAGTGGGGGACAGGGCTACGAGCAGTACTTC.

This chain connects TRBV6-5 to TRBJ2-1, with 8 bases lining up with TRBD2. CDR3 length equals 14 residues. Germline assignment: CDR1 MNHEY and CDR2 SVGAGI. V lost 1 base and J lost 5; bases outside the gene matches: 1. The CDR3 spells CASSYWRGDNEQFF. In DNA, the CDR3 is TGTGCCAGCAGTTACTGGCGGGGGGACAATGAGCAGTTCTTC.

The chain is built from TRBV6-1 and TRBJ1-6; D call uncertain. Germline CDR1 MNHNS, CDR2 SASEGT. The V and J ends lost 10 bases and 7 bases respectively, with 17 bases between them. The CDR3 runs to 14 residues. The CDR3, as DNA: TGTGCCAACCCGGAGGACTTTTGGAATTCACCCCTCCACTTT. Protein sequence: CANPEDFWNSPLHF.

This chain uses TRBV4-1 with TRBJ2-1, with 8 bases matching TRBD2. Per the germline V gene, CDR1 is MGHRA and CDR2 is YSYEKL. V shed 0 bases and J 0 bases; nucleotides not matched to a gene: 1. This CDR3 spans 16 amino acids. The CDR3 reads CASSQEGLGSYNEQFF. The CDR3 region has the DNA TGCGCCAGCAGCCAAGAGGGACTAGGCTCCTACAATGAGCAGTTCTTC.

V and J are TRBV15 and TRBJ2-1, with TRBD1 matching over 10 bases. Germline values: CDR1 LNHNV, CDR2 YYDKDF (reference sequence). The V segment lost 5 bases and the J segment 0 bases; nucleotides outside the gene matches: 4. CDR3 size: 16 residues. For the CDR3, the DNA is TGTGCCACCAGCCCGGGACAGGGGAGCTCCTACAATGAGCAGTTCTTC. Translating it yields CATSPGQGSSYNEQFF. The full variable domain, its missing parts supplied by reference TRBV15 and TRBJ2-1, is DAMVIQNPRYQVTQFGKPVTLSCSQTLNHNVMYWYQQKSSQAPKLLFHYYDKDFNNEADTPDNFQSRRPNTSFCFLDIRSPGLGDTAMYLCATSPGQGSSYNEQFFGPGTRLTVL.

This clone has only one observation. The J gene is TRBJ2-7, the V gene TRBV11-2; D perhaps matches TRBD2 (7 bases). The CDR3 length is 16 residues. Germline V gives CDR1 SGHAT, CDR2 FQNNGV. V gave up 0 bases and J gave up 6 bases, with 18 bases separating them. The chain's CDR3 is CASSLEYDGGPCEQYF. CDR3 bases: TGTGCCAGCAGCTTAGAATACGACGGGGGGCCCTGCGAGCAGTACTTC.

This sequence joins TRBV5-3 and TRBJ2-2; 9 nucleotides match TRBD1. TRBV5-3 is an open reading frame whose function is uncertain. The V gene end was trimmed by 3 bases and the J gene end by 8 bases; junction bases not matched to a gene: 5. This CDR3 region has 14 residues. CDR3 sequence: CARSSEQGAGELFF. In DNA form, the CDR3 reads TGTGCCAGAAGCTCAGAACAGGGGGCGGGGGAGCTGTTTTTT.

The chain's CDR3 is CASSSTSGHTYQETQYF. In nucleotides, the CDR3 is TGTGCCAGCAGCTCGACTAGCGGCCATACGTACCAAGAGACCCAGTACTTC. V is TRBV7-2 and J is TRBJ2-5, with 9 positions matching TRBD2. Germline V gives CDR1 SGHTA, CDR2 FQGNSA. V trimming: 4 bases; J trimming: 0 bases; junction bases outside the gene matches: 9. CDR3 length: 17 amino acids. Drawing the rest from reference TRBV7-2 and TRBJ2-5, the complete variable domain is GAGVSQSPSNKVTEKGKDVELRCDPISGHTALYWYRQSLGQGLEFLIYFQGNSAPDKSGLPSDRFSAERTGGSVSTLTIQRTQQEDSAVYLCASSSTSGHTYQETQYFGPGTRLLVL.

V is TRBV9 and J is TRBJ2-7; D remains unclear. Germline CDR1 SGDLS, CDR2 YYNGEE. CDR3 length equals 13 residues. V was cut by 7 bases and J by 0 bases, with 11 bases left in between. CDR3 loop: CASGSSGSYEQYF. Here the CDR3 DNA reads TGTGCCAGCGGCAGTTCGGGCTCCTACGAGCAGTACTTC.

This sequence joins TRBV14 and TRBJ2-4; the match to TRBD1 covers 9 bases. The CDR3 has 16 amino acids. J was trimmed by 3 bases and V by 1 base; bases with no gene match: 4. Per germline, CDR1 SGHDN and CDR2 FVKESK. In DNA form, the CDR3 reads TGTGCCAGCAGCCAAGGGACAGGGGTTTACAAAAACATTCAGTACTTC. Amino acids: CASSQGTGVYKNIQYF.

The rearrangement joins TRBV13 to TRBJ2-5; 9 positions match TRBD2. The germline gives CDR1 PRHDT, CDR2 FYEKMQ (reference sequence). With 2 bases clipped from V and 2 bases from J, the junction kept 9 bases outside the gene matches. The CDR3 length is 17 residues. CDR3 sequence (DNA): TGTGCCAGCAGCTTATTTAGCGGGAGAGGGGGTCAAGAGACCCAGTACTTC. Translation gives CASSLFSGRGGQETQYF.

The CDR3 sequence: CASSNSRSRGSYNEQFF. The CDR3 DNA is TGTGCCAGCAGCAATAGTAGGTCCAGGGGCTCCTACAATGAGCAGTTCTTC. The gene calls are TRBV9 and TRBJ2-1, with D possibly being TRBD1 (6 bases). The CDR3 contains 17 residues. Germline CDR1 reads SGDLS; CDR2 reads YYNGEE. The germline V and J ends were trimmed by 4 bases and 0 bases, with 17 bases remaining between them. Based on the CDR3 plus reference TRBV9 and TRBJ2-1, the full variable domain is DSGVTQTPKHLITATGQRVTLRCSPRSGDLSVYWYQQSLDQGLQFLIQYYNGEERAKGNILERFSAQQFPDLHSELNLSSLELGDSALYFCASSNSRSRGSYNEQFFGPGTRLTVL.

This sequence joins TRBV4-1 and TRBJ2-5; the D gene could be TRBD1 or TRBD2 (5 bases each). Germline V CDR1 and CDR2: MGHRA, YSYEKL. V was shortened by 1 base and J by 11 bases, with 14 bases between the two germline ends. The CDR3 covers 13 residues. The chain's CDR3 is CASSQGNLGEQYF. The CDR3 DNA follows: TGCGCCAGCAGCCAAGGGAACCTGGGGGAGCAGTACTTC.

The chain uses TRBV21-1 and TRBJ1-1. TRBV21-1 counts as a pseudogene. This CDR3 region has 16 residues. CDR3 nucleotides: TGTGCCAGCAGCCCCCCCCGGAGGGGCGATAACACTGAAGCTTTCTTT. Residues: CASSPPRRGDNTEAFF.

The V and J genes are TRBV7-9 and TRBJ1-2; D remains ambiguous. Trimming took 5 bases from V and 6 from J, leaving 19 bases between them. Germline V gene data show CDR1 as SEHNR and CDR2 as FQNEAQ (reference sequence). This CDR3 comprises 15 residues. Here the CDR3 reads CASSRPGRLVDGYTF. The CDR3 coding sequence is TGTGCCAGCAGCCGCCCCGGACGGCTTGTGGATGGCTACACCTTC.

The J gene is TRBJ2-7, the V gene TRBV10-2; TRBD2 agrees at 7 bases. Per the germline V gene, CDR1 is WSHSY and CDR2 is SAAADI. The CDR3 extends over 13 amino acids. V shed 6 bases and J 4 bases; nucleotides not matched to a gene: 6. Here the CDR3 DNA reads TGCGCCAGCAGCGGACTAGACGCTTACGAGCAGTACTTC. Protein: CASSGLDAYEQYF.

This chain joins TRBV6-6 and TRBJ1-2; the D gene is possibly TRBD1 (5 bases). This CDR3 comprises 14 residues. V lost 2 bases to trimming and J lost 0 bases, with 7 bases between them. Germline CDR1 and CDR2: MNHNY and SVGAGI (reference sequence). The CDR3 loop reads CASSYGGANYGYTF. The CDR3 DNA sequence: TGTGCCAGCAGTTACGGGGGAGCTAACTATGGCTACACCTTC.

This rearrangement joins TRBV9 to TRBJ1-2; the D is unclear. This CDR3 spans 14 amino acids. CDR1 and CDR2 (germline): SGDLS, YYNGEE. V dropped 0 bases and J dropped 2 bases, with 8 bases sitting between them. The CDR3 sequence: CASSVGASNYGYTF. The DNA for the CDR3 is TGTGCCAGCAGCGTAGGGGCCAGCAACTATGGCTACACCTTC.

The V gene is TRBV5-6, the J gene TRBJ2-7, with 7 bases aligning to TRBD1. Germline V gene lookup returns CDR1 SGHDT and CDR2 YYEEEE. The CDR3 is made up of 13 amino acids. V gave up 4 bases and J gave up 3 bases; unmatched junction bases: 4. This CDR3 is CASSPGQSYEQYF. The CDR3 DNA sequence: TGTGCCAGCAGCCCGGGACAGAGCTACGAGCAGTACTTC.

The chain joins TRBV6-1 to TRBJ2-5, with D perhaps matching TRBD1 (6 bases). Germline V CDR1 and CDR2: MNHNS, SASEGT. The CDR3 has 14 residues. The ends were cut back, 3 bases at V and 0 bases at J, with 8 bases in the middle. CDR3 loop: CASSEGDNQETQYF. CDR3 DNA sequence: TGTGCCAGCAGTGAGGGGGACAACCAAGAGACCCAGTACTTC.

The chain joins TRBV21-1 to TRBJ2-7; the listed D gene, TRBD2, was not tested against the DNA. TRBV21-1 is described as a pseudogene. This CDR3 comprises 19 residues. CDR3 nucleotides: TGTGCCAGCAGCAAACGCAGGACAGGGAAGACTAGCGGCCCCTACGAGCAGTACTTC. This sequence encodes CASSKRRTGKTSGPYEQYF.

The genes are TRBV5-4 and TRBJ2-2; 8 bases fit TRBD2. CDR1 and CDR2 from the germline V gene are SGHNT and YYREEE (reference sequence). Losses at the gene ends were 4 bases for V and 4 bases for J; bases not matched to a gene: 6. The CDR3 extends over 15 amino acids. CDR3 amino acids: CASSVGTSVTGELFF. The CDR3 region has the DNA TGTGCCAGCAGCGTCGGGACTAGTGTCACCGGGGAGCTGTTTTTT.

In this sample, this clone turned up once. V gene TRBV27 combines with J gene TRBJ2-2, with D perhaps TRBD1 or TRBD2 (5 bases each). CDR3 length: 17 amino acids. Germline CDR1 reads MNHEY; CDR2 reads SMNVEV (reference sequence). Between the trimmed V and J ends, which lost 2 bases and 6 bases, there was a span of 19 bases. This CDR3 is CASSLVSTTWGSGELFF. CDR3 sequence (DNA): TGTGCCAGCAGTTTAGTTTCGACAACATGGGGGTCCGGGGAGCTGTTTTTT.

V and J are TRBV27 and TRBJ2-5, with unresolved D. Germline V gene lookup returns CDR1 MNHEY and CDR2 SMNVEV (reference sequence). V was clipped by 6 bases and J by 1 base, with 6 bases between them. The CDR3 runs to 12 residues. This CDR3 reads CASSNLQETQYF. CDR3 bases: TGTGCCAGCAGCAACCTCCAAGAGACCCAGTACTTC.